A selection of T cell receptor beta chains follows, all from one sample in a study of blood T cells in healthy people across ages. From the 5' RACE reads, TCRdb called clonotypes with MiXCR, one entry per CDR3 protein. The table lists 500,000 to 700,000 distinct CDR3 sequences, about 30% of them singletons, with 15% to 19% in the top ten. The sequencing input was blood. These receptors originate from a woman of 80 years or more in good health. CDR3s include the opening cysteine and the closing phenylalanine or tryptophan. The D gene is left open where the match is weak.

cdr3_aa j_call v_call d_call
CSSTSGATDTQYF TRBJ2-3 TRBV29-1 -
CASSLLGQGDVEQFF TRBJ2-1 TRBV7-2 TRBD1
CASRSLTGLDEQYF TRBJ2-7 TRBV5-1 -
CASSPRGVQDYGYTF TRBJ1-2 TRBV5-1 -
CASSLNPSGGRRTQYF TRBJ2-5 TRBV7-2 TRBD2
CASSSQGTGANVLTF TRBJ2-6 TRBV5-6 TRBD1
CASSLVGVRGASSGELFF TRBJ2-2 TRBV7-6 TRBD2
CASSYGLAGNRRGEQFF TRBJ2-1 TRBV7-2 TRBD2
CASSWPRGEDTF TRBJ1-2 TRBV28 -
CASSFSRDDEQFF TRBJ2-1 TRBV7-9 -
CSARVGQEYF TRBJ2-7 TRBV20-1 TRBD1
CSARLQPGQGKFSYEQYF TRBJ2-7 TRBV20-1 TRBD1
CASSELGRLFSGANVLTF TRBJ2-6 TRBV2 -
CASSFTTSGGPGANVLTF TRBJ2-6 TRBV27 TRBD2
CASGVGGGESYRYEQYF TRBJ2-7 TRBV9 -
CASSPRTQSYEQYF TRBJ2-7 TRBV27 -
CASSQAGGPHNEQYF TRBJ2-7 TRBV3-1 TRBD2
CASSQGGGGSTEAFF TRBJ1-1 TRBV4-3 -
CASTLSTGLETQYF TRBJ2-5 TRBV12-3/TRBV12-4 TRBD1
CSARPGERTYGYTF TRBJ1-2 TRBV20-1 -
CATSRPTSGGTDTQYF TRBJ2-3 TRBV15 TRBD2
CASSLLVGGYEQYF - TRBV7-9 -
CASSPGLSDGYTF TRBJ1-2 TRBV7-3 -
CSAKRRGWTYNSPLHF TRBJ1-6 TRBV20-1 -
CSVDNGGWDGYTF TRBJ1-2 TRBV29-1 -
CSAGKGVREQYF TRBJ2-7 TRBV20-1 -
CSARDPRLTDTQYF TRBJ2-3 TRBV20-1 -
CASGRGRGADVLTF TRBJ2-6 TRBV25-1 -
CASSSPLQGAYEQYF TRBJ2-7 TRBV11-2 TRBD1
CASSLDRGPYSNQPQHF TRBJ1-5 TRBV27 TRBD1
CASSLGVPDSSYNEQFF TRBJ2-1 TRBV11-3 -
CATSDGKGLSSTDTQYF TRBJ2-3 TRBV24-1 -
CAWSPGQGLPDTQYF TRBJ2-3 TRBV30 TRBD1
CSVGPAAPYEQYF TRBJ2-7 TRBV20-1 -
CASSGIGTQNSPLHF TRBJ1-6 TRBV5-1 -
CASSPSGTRNGEQYF TRBJ2-7 TRBV5-6 TRBD2
CASSRGQGPSQPQHF TRBJ1-5 TRBV6-5 TRBD1
CASSSQGTVTDTQYF TRBJ2-3 TRBV7-2 -
CSAGRGPGELFF TRBJ2-2 TRBV29-1 -
CASSATRTGVETQYF TRBJ2-5 TRBV7-3 TRBD1
CASSRQEASGYTF TRBJ1-2 TRBV3-1 -
CSASWQGPTWGPQHF TRBJ1-5 TRBV20-1 -
CASSFLRGTDTQYF TRBJ2-3 TRBV7-2 -
CASSETSGGPLGDEQFF TRBJ2-1 TRBV6-4 TRBD2
CATSRDSPSGETQYF TRBJ2-5 TRBV15 -
CRPSTGGKGYGYTF TRBJ1-2 TRBV20-1 TRBD1
CASSLAEGETQYF TRBJ2-5 TRBV12-3/TRBV12-4 -
CASSHGTSGDEQFF TRBJ2-1 TRBV4-1 TRBD2
CASQGRAYEQYF TRBJ2-7 TRBV28 -
CASSSGGTYQPQHF TRBJ1-5 TRBV11-2 TRBD1
CASSRQRSYEQYF TRBJ2-7 TRBV28 -
CASRGIGASNQPQHF TRBJ1-5 TRBV12-3/TRBV12-4 -
CASSKGGLAGRSLAKNIQYF TRBJ2-4 TRBV21-1 -
CASSLFGISNYGYTF TRBJ1-2 TRBV28 -
CATSSQGGQGNIGELFF TRBJ2-2 TRBV15 TRBD1
CASSYDRRGRSPLHF TRBJ1-6 TRBV6-2/TRBV6-3 TRBD1
CSAIFSGRETQYF TRBJ2-5 TRBV20-1 -
CASGKDRGANSPLHF TRBJ1-6 TRBV12-3/TRBV12-4 TRBD1
CAGSYRGLVTEAFF TRBJ1-1 TRBV6-2/TRBV6-3 TRBD1